The 10 T cell receptor beta chains listed next were all sequenced from one sample in a study of T-cell reconstitution after alpha-beta-depleted transplantation in children. TCRbeta library preparation incorporated unique molecular identifiers. TCRdb used MiXCR to reprocess the PCR reads, holding one entry per CDR3 protein. The sample carries about 98,000 distinct CDR3 sequences, about 22% recorded once. This specimen consisted of PBMCs, obtained before TCRalphabeta/CD19-depleted stem cell transplant. The receptors were sampled from a boy between 2 and 10 years old with acute lymphoblastic leukemia, due to receive a stem cell transplant.

CDR3: CASSYGQGIGNEQFF. CDR3 coding DNA: TGTGCCAGCAGCTACGGACAGGGGATTGGGAATGAGCAGTTCTTC. The V gene is TRBV6-5, the J gene TRBJ2-1, with TRBD1 matching 9 bases. V lost 6 bases to trimming and J lost 7 bases; unmatched junction nucleotides: 10. Germline lookup yields CDR1 MNHEY and CDR2 SVGAGI. The CDR3 consists of 15 residues.

Concerning this clonotype itself: A read error may account for a junction end that differs from germline. V gene TRBV7-9 combines with J gene TRBJ2-7, with TRBD2 matching 7 bases. Germline lookup yields CDR1 SEHNR and CDR2 FQNEAQ (reference sequence). This CDR3 spans 12 amino acids. This chain's CDR3 is CTSTGGTYEQYF. The DNA of the CDR3 is TGTACCAGCACGGGAGGAACCTACGAGCAGTACTTC.

This clonotype was counted many times. V usage is TRBV9 and J usage is TRBJ2-1, with a weak D call TRBD2 (7 bases). Germline loops: CDR1 SGDLS, CDR2 YYNGEE. V was shortened by 0 bases and J by 4 bases, with 17 bases between the two germline ends. The CDR3 runs 17 residues. The CDR3 protein is CASSVDRTGTKYNEQFF. CDR3 bases: TGTGCCAGCAGCGTAGATCGTACAGGGACTAAATACAATGAGCAGTTCTTC.

This clonotype was observed a few times. The rearrangement uses TRBV7-2 and TRBJ2-2; tentative D call: TRBD1 (5 bases). The CDR3 is 17 amino acids. V dropped 1 base and J dropped 4 bases, with 16 bases sitting between them. Germline V gives CDR1 SGHTA, CDR2 FQGNSA. CDR3 sequence (DNA): TGTGCCAGCAGCTTAGTGTGGGGCAGGCGTGGCACCGGGGAGCTGTTTTTT. Protein: CASSLVWGRRGTGELFF.

In this sample, this clonotype turned up a few times. V is TRBV7-8 and J is TRBJ2-5; D may be TRBD2 (7 bases). Germline CDR1 SGHVS, CDR2 FQNEAQ. V dropped 8 bases and J dropped 4 bases, with 23 bases sitting between them. This CDR3 contains 16 residues. DNA for the CDR3: TGTGCCAGCCCCTTAGGGGGAGGAGGGAGGGGAGAGACCCAGTACTTC. As protein: CASPLGGGGRGETQYF.

The genes are TRBV12-3 or TRBV12-4 and TRBJ1-1; D is unresolved. The CDR3 loop spans 11 amino acids. The germline V and J ends were trimmed by 2 bases and 11 bases, with 9 bases remaining between them. The CDR3 coding sequence is TGTGCCAGCAGTTTAATCCACCCTGCTTTCTTT. Residues: CASSLIHPAFF.

This chain joins TRBV5-5 and TRBJ1-1; D remains unclear. The CDR3 is 14 amino acids. Germline V CDR1 and CDR2: SGHKS, YYEKEE (reference sequence). Deletions cut 1 base from V and 3 bases from J, with 10 bases between. In nucleotides, the CDR3 is TGTGCCAGCAGCTTGACCCCCGGGGACACTGAAGCTTTCTTT. This translates into CASSLTPGDTEAFF. Together with reference TRBV5-5 and TRBJ1-1, the CDR3 gives the full variable domain: DAGVTQSPTHLIKTRGQQVTLRCSPISGHKSVSWYQQVLGQGPQFIFQYYEKEERGRGNFPDRFSARQFPNYSSELNVNALLLGDSALYLCASSLTPGDTEAFFGQGTRLTVV.

The chain combines TRBV7-9 with TRBJ2-3; D is perhaps TRBD1 or TRBD2 (5 bases each). Germline lookup yields CDR1 SEHNR and CDR2 FQNEAQ (reference sequence). V was shortened by 8 bases and J by 5 bases, with 11 bases between the two germline ends. This CDR3 comprises 12 residues. The CDR3 is CASEGPKDTQYF. Here the CDR3 DNA reads TGTGCCAGCGAGGGGCCTAAAGATACGCAGTATTTT.

The chain recombines TRBV5-6 with TRBJ2-1; 7 nucleotides agree with TRBD2. The CDR3 spans 14 residues. Germline V gene data show CDR1 as SGHDT and CDR2 as YYEEEE. V trimming: 3 bases; J trimming: 4 bases; junction bases outside the gene matches: 4. The CDR3 DNA reads TGTGCCAGCAGCTCCGGACTAGTGTACAATGAGCAGTTCTTC. It codes for CASSSGLVYNEQFF.

The sample holds many counts of this clonotype. The chain uses TRBV20-1 and TRBJ2-6; no reliable D call. V dropped 3 bases and J dropped 3 bases, with 12 bases sitting between them. CDR1 DFQATT and CDR2 SNEGSKA come from the germline V gene (reference sequence). This CDR3 has 15 residues. For the CDR3, the DNA is TGCAGTGCTAGGTCGGAACCTGGTGGGGCCAACGTCCTGACTTTC. It translates to CSARSEPGGANVLTF.